The T cell receptor (beta chain) under discussion was sequenced for a study of shared clonotypes between healthy human individuals. General study findings and limits: Clonotypes that were shared across four donors made up about 4.5% of naive CD4 clonotypes.

The naive CD8 fraction comprised CD45RO-negative cells positively selected for CCR7 and excluded terminally differentiated effector memory CD45RA+ cells. All of the donors resided in Nashville, Tennessee, and each was a Caucasian adult. V lost 7 bases, J lost 7 bases, and 13 bases stayed unmatched. Germline assignment: CDR1 SNHLY and CDR2 FYNNEI. CDR3 length equals 15 residues. Sorted-subset replicate PCR reactions contained 200 to 250 ng DNA, corresponding to roughly 29,000 T cell genomes. Original analysis: There were no quality scores in the junction-only immunoSEQ sequences, so filtering differed. Only in-frame clones appear in the TCRdb table, and some are missing; sequencing was by immunoSEQ multiplex PCR. V, J and clone size were drawn from that table, and D and trimming were deduced from the DNA. Here the sample spans about 2 million clones, less than 95% being singletons. On this clone itself: Its cognate antigen is unknown.

This clonotype originated in a man between 18 and 35 years old in good health. The gene calls are TRBV2 and TRBJ1-3, with 7 bases aligning to TRBD1. Input material: naive CD8+ T cells sorted from blood. In DNA form, the CDR3 reads TGTGCCAGCATTCCCCAGGGGGGGCTTGGGAACACCATATATTTT. This gives the protein CASIPQGGLGNTIYF.